Presented here are 7 T cell receptor gamma chains from one specimen sequenced in a study of γδ T cells in repeated Plasmodium falciparum infection. TCRdb applied CATT to the multiplex PCR reads for clone calling. The table shows about 30,000 gamma-chain clones, with around 1.4% occurring only once. Flow sorting of PBMC yielded separate Vgamma9/Vdelta2+ and Vdelta2-negative gammadelta T cell populations for bulk repertoire analysis. The sample taken for sequencing was gamma-delta T cells from blood. These receptors came from a pool of human donors (malaria-infected and uninfected, not separated).

The table lists this clone with many counts. The protein that TCRdb holds for this DNA derives from a much larger clone and differs from the translated DNA at residue 5, which likely indicates a read error; the protein shown here is translated from the DNA. The chain uses TRGV9 and TRGJP. This CDR3 comprises 16 residues. Germline V lookup: CDR1 GITISATS, CDR2 ISYDGTV (reference sequence). V was pared by 4 bases and J by 5 bases, with 5 bases of the junction left unmatched. The CDR3 nucleotides are TGTGCCTTGTGGGACAGTAAAGAGTTGGGCAAAAAAATCAAGGTATTT. Protein: CALWDSKELGKKIKVF.

This clone was detected a few times. Since a far larger clone is one base different, this is likely a read error. The same CDR3 arises from other DNA sequences in this sample as well. The rearrangement uses TRGV9 and TRGJP. The J gene comes from matching the DNA to germline here; TCRdb lacks it. The V gene's germline CDR1 is GITISATS and CDR2 ISYDGTV (reference sequence). The CDR3 has 17 amino acids. The CDR3 reads CALWEVLRELGKKIKVF. The CDR3 DNA reads TGTGCCTTGTGGGAGGTGCTACGAGAGCTGGGCAAAAAAATCAAGGTATTT.

The sample holds many counts of this clone. The chain carries TRGV8 and TRGJ1 or TRGJ2. Germline-derived CDR1 and CDR2 are VENAVY and YDSYNSRV. J gave up 6 bases and V 2 bases, and 16 bases lay outside the gene matches. CDR3 size: 16 residues. The CDR3 reads CATWDKRFRYSYKKLF. CDR3 bases: TGTGCCACCTGGGATAAACGGTTCCGATATTCTTATAAGAAACTCTTT.

There are a few counts of this clone. The TCRdb protein, from a much larger clone, departs from this DNA's translation at residue 11, likely by read error; the protein shown derives from the DNA. The chain has TRGV9 and TRGJP. The J gene, left out of TCRdb, was set here by checking the DNA against germline. This CDR3 comprises 17 residues. CDR1 is GITISATS and CDR2 is ISYDGTV in the germline V gene (reference sequence). The CDR3 reads CALWEVPQELAKKIKVF. DNA for the CDR3: TGTGCCTTGTGGGAGGTCCCGCAAGAGTTGGCCAAAAAAATCAAGGTATTT.

The sample holds a few counts of this clone. Since a far larger clone is one base different, this is likely a read error. Other DNA sequences in the sample encode the same CDR3. The J gene is uncalled and the V gene is TRGV9. The CDR3 length is 13 residues. CDR1 and CDR2 (germline): GITISATS, ISYDGTV (reference sequence). CDR3 coding DNA: TGTGCCTTGTGGGAGGGACCTTATTATAAGAAGCTCTTT. Its protein is CALWEGPYYKKLF.

This clone was detected many times. V gene TRGV9 combines with J gene TRGJP. CDR3 length: 16 residues. Trimming took 4 bases from V and 10 from J; bases not matched to a gene: 10. From germline, CDR1 is GITISATS and CDR2 ISYDGTV (reference sequence). Here the CDR3 reads CALWDGIGLGKKIKVF. CDR3 in DNA: TGTGCCTTGTGGGATGGGATCGGATTGGGCAAAAAAATCAAGGTATTT.

This clone has a handful of counts. TCRdb's entry gives the protein of a much larger clone, which mismatches this DNA's translation at residue 7, likely from a read error; the protein reported here is translated from the DNA. J is TRGJ1 or TRGJ2 and V is TRGV9. Germline matching of the DNA provided the J gene here, since TCRdb leaves it blank. Germline V CDR1 and CDR2: GITISATS, ISYDGTV (reference sequence). Trimming removed 5 bases from V and 3 bases from J; junction bases left unmatched: 7. This CDR3 has 13 amino acids. The CDR3 sequence is CALWGPVYYKKLF. The CDR3, as DNA: TGTGCCTTGTGGGGTCCTGTTTATTATAAGAAACTCTTT.